Presented here are 15 T cell receptor beta chains from one specimen sequenced in a study of EBV T-cell therapy then PD-1 blockade in nasopharyngeal carcinoma. Measured with immunoSEQ multiplex PCR; TCRdb has only the in-frame clones, and not every one. The sample includes 20,000 to 25,000 clones, 84% of them seen just once. Their recognized antigens are unknown. The treatment denotes: AdE1-LMPpoly-expanded autologous EBV-specific T-cell therapy followed by anti-PD-1 nivolumab. The sequencing used CD8+ T cells from blood, collected between days 55 and 70 from a patient whose treatment included autologous EBV-specific T cells and nivolumab. The receptors stem from a man between 35 and 55 years old with nasopharyngeal carcinoma.

This chain connects TRBV11-1 to TRBJ1-1, with D uncertain. This CDR3 region has 11 residues. Deletions cut 1 base from V and 11 bases from J, with 8 bases between. Germline lookup yields CDR1 SGHAT and CDR2 FQDESV (reference sequence). The CDR3 protein is CASSLGLGAFF. As DNA, the CDR3 is TGTGCCAGCAGCTTAGGGTTGGGGGCTTTCTTT.

This sequence joins TRBV6-2 or TRBV6-3 and TRBJ1-5; D uncertain. The CDR3 contains 13 residues. V shed 2 bases and J shed 5 bases, with 7 bases lying between them. Germline V lookup: CDR1 MNHEY, CDR2 SVGEGT. DNA of the CDR3: TGTGCCAGCAGTTACGGTTTACATCAGCCCCAGCATTTT. Amino acid sequence: CASSYGLHQPQHF.

V gene TRBV3-1 (or the pseudogene TRBV3-2) combines with J gene TRBJ2-3; TRBD2 aligns across 9 bases. The ends lost 2 bases at V and 4 bases at J; junction bases unmatched: 10. Germline assignment: CDR1 LGHDT and CDR2 YNNKEL (reference sequence). The CDR3 spans 17 residues. The CDR3 DNA reads TGTGCCAGCAGCCAATTCGGGCGGGGGGGCTTCTCAGATACGCAGTATTTT. Translated: CASSQFGRGGFSDTQYF.

The V call is TRBV6-6, the J call TRBJ1-2; TRBD1 matches at 7 bases. The CDR3 has 18 amino acids. Germline V gives CDR1 MNHNY, CDR2 SVGAGI (reference sequence). V gave up 5 bases and J gave up 0 bases; unmatched junction bases: 15. The CDR3 bases are TGTGCCAGCAGTCCCGCGTCGGGACAGAACCGAGCTAACTATGGCTACACCTTC. Protein: CASSPASGQNRANYGYTF.

V usage is TRBV20-1 and J usage is TRBJ1-1, with no clear D. The CDR3 sequence is 11 residues long. The V end was cut by 5 bases, the J end by 11 bases, with 15 bases between. Germline V lookup: CDR1 DFQATT, CDR2 SNEGSKA (reference sequence). The CDR3 loop reads CSAEKGYGAFF. As DNA, the CDR3 is TGCAGTGCTGAGAAAGGATACGGGGCTTTCTTT.

This chain links TRBV9 with TRBJ2-1; 10 bases fit TRBD2. The CDR3 extends over 16 amino acids. Germline values: CDR1 SGDLS, CDR2 YYNGEE. V was pared by 2 bases and J by 7 bases, with 9 bases of the junction left unmatched. CDR3 nucleotide sequence: TGTGCCAGCAGCGTCAGATTAGCGGGGGGCGTAAATGAGCAGTTCTTC. This encodes CASSVRLAGGVNEQFF.

The rearrangement uses TRBV6-5 and TRBJ2-5, with D uncertain. V lost 4 bases, J lost 1 base, and 10 bases lay in between. CDR3 length: 14 amino acids. Germline V gene sequence: CDR1 MNHEY, CDR2 SVGAGI. The CDR3 region is CASSSLSVQETQYF. CDR3 bases: TGTGCCAGCAGTTCTCTGTCCGTCCAAGAGACCCAGTACTTC.

J is TRBJ2-7 and V is TRBV5-6; D remains ambiguous. The CDR3 runs 12 residues. Germline assignment: CDR1 SGHDT and CDR2 YYEEEE. The V and J ends lost 3 bases and 1 base respectively, with 5 bases between them. The CDR3, as DNA: TGTGCCAGCAGCTCCCGATCCTACGAGCAGTACTTC. The encoded protein is CASSSRSYEQYF.

With regard to this clone: Other DNA variants within this sample encode the same CDR3. V is TRBV6-4 and J is TRBJ2-1; no clear D gene. CDR1 MRHNA and CDR2 SNTAGT come from the germline V gene. The CDR3 spans 14 residues. Deletions cut 6 bases from V and 10 bases from J, with 19 bases between. The CDR3 DNA sequence: TGTGCCAGCAGCCCCGGAGACCCCGCTCTGGAGCAGTTCTTC. It encodes CASSPGDPALEQFF.

The gene calls are TRBV4-1 and TRBJ1-5; 9 nucleotides align to TRBD1. V was pared by 4 bases and J by 3 bases, with 7 bases of the junction left unmatched. From germline, CDR1 is MGHRA and CDR2 YSYEKL. The CDR3 contains 16 residues. CDR3 in amino acids: CASSPRQGVNNQPQHF. CDR3 bases: TGCGCCAGCAGCCCGAGACAGGGGGTCAACAATCAGCCCCAGCATTTT.

This clone has only a few counts. The CDR3 nucleotides read TGTGCCAGCAGCGCTTCACAGGGTAAATACGAGCAGTACTTC. It specifies CASSASQGKYEQYF. The chain couples TRBV9 to TRBJ2-7; D might be TRBD1 (6 bases). This CDR3 is built from 14 residues. The V gene's germline CDR1 is SGDLS and CDR2 YYNGEE. The V gene lost 3 bases and the J gene lost 4 bases, with 14 bases spanning the gap.

V is TRBV12-3 or TRBV12-4 and J is TRBJ2-7, with D possibly being TRBD2 (6 bases). This CDR3 comprises 12 residues. V lost 6 bases and J lost 6, with 12 bases in between. CDR3 bases: TGTGCCAGCAGCAATGGAGGGTCCGAGCAGTACTTC. It translates to CASSNGGSEQYF.

The chain uses TRBV21-1 and TRBJ2-5; the D segment call TRBD1 is taken from the table without a DNA check. TRBV21-1 is marked as a pseudogene. This CDR3 is 14 amino acids long. CDR3 loop: CASSRQGAQETQYF. In nucleotides, the CDR3 is TGTGCCAGCAGCCGTCAGGGGGCCCAAGAGACCCAGTACTTC.

V is TRBV11-1 and J is TRBJ2-7; maybe TRBD1 (6 bases). Trimming cost V 5 bases and J 5 bases, with 10 bases left between them. The CDR3 has 12 amino acids. Germline V gene lookup returns CDR1 SGHAT and CDR2 FQDESV (reference sequence). CDR3: CASSDTGHEQYF. The DNA for the CDR3 is TGTGCCAGCAGCGACACAGGGCACGAGCAGTACTTC.

This clone was picked up a small number of times. This chain joins TRBV7-3 and TRBJ2-2; 11 bases fit TRBD1. Losses at the gene ends were 8 bases for V and 4 bases for J; bases not matched to a gene: 3. CDR3 length: 14 amino acids. The germline V gene has CDR1 SGHTA and CDR2 FQGTGA. The CDR3 coding sequence is TGTGCCAGCGGGGACAGGGGGAGCACCGGGGAGCTGTTTTTT. As protein: CASGDRGSTGELFF.